This T cell receptor beta chain was identified in a study of T cells in Graves' hyperthyroidism and ophthalmopathy. Findings and limits, study-wide: Among thyroid clonotypes expanded above 0.001, most also appeared in blood.

There are 17 residues in the CDR3. Trimming cost V 1 base and J 2 bases, with 19 bases left between them. CDR1 DFQATT and CDR2 SNEGSKA come from the germline V gene (reference sequence). The table lists this clonotype with many counts. Its antigen is not identified. RNA transcripts were the template for amplifying TCR beta CDR3 regions. In the first-round RT-PCR of the TCR CDR3, the HTBI primer set was used. One entry per CDR3 protein results from TCRdb running MiXCR on the multiplex PCR reads. The table shows under 650,000 distinct CDR3 sequences, with around 16% occurring only once. This chain joins TRBV20-1 and TRBJ2-3; possible D gene TRBD1, 5 bases. The sequence was collected from a woman aged 30 to 39 with Graves' hyperthyroidism. The sequenced sample was blood. The CDR3 sequence is CSARAYTLGLNTDTQYF. In nucleotides, the CDR3 is TGCAGTGCTAGAGCTTACACTTTGGGGCTTAACACAGATACGCAGTATTTT.